This paragraph covers one TCR beta chain sequence. Its antigen is unknown. This entry is derived from a study of cytomegalovirus exposure and HLA in healthy donors. Trimming took 6 bases from V and 3 from J; bases not matched to a gene: 8. This CDR3 has 15 residues. Germline V lookup: CDR1 MRHNA, CDR2 SNTAGT. Primers: 60 Vbeta forward and 13 Jbeta reverse. Data came from immunoSEQ multiplex PCR; TCRdb stores just in-frame clones and leaves some out. Of some 150,000 clones listed, over 80% are singletons. Study findings and constraints: As a later analysis showed, several of the most significant clusters appeared to be linked to common viral pathogens. Across donors, sequencing depth was assumed by presence/absence analyses to be roughly uniform.

This TCR was recovered from a woman between 18 and 29 years old in good health and CMV-seronegative. The chain employs TRBV6-4 and TRBJ2-1, with 7 bases aligning to TRBD1. The sequencing sample was made of PBMCs. CDR3 nucleotides: TGTGCCAGCAGCTATACAGGGGATGGCTACAATGAGCAGTTCTTC. Translated: CASSYTGDGYNEQFF.